The sequence of this T cell receptor beta chain was determined in a study of early T cells in non-severe SARS-CoV-2 infection. TCRdb called the 5' RACE reads again in MiXCR, with one record for every CDR3 protein. The repertoire holds 55,000 to 65,000 distinct CDR3 sequences, with 9.5% to 15% as singletons. The CDR3 runs 13 residues. V shed 1 base and J 1 base; nucleotides not matched to a gene: 0. Germline lookup yields CDR1 SQVTM and CDR2 ANQGSEA. The receptor's source is an adult who was a healthcare worker with PCR-confirmed SARS-CoV-2 infection or an uninfected control (not recorded which). Material for sequencing was whole blood. V and J are TRBV29-1 and TRBJ1-1; 7 bases map to TRBD1. The CDR3 nucleotides read TGCAGCGTTGAAGGGACAGGGAACACTGAAGCTTTCTTT. This gives the protein CSVEGTGNTEAFF. Full variable domain (remainder filled in from reference TRBV29-1 and TRBJ1-1): SAVISQKPSRDICQRGTSLTIQCQVDSQVTMMFWYRQQPGQSLTLIATANQGSEATYESGFVIDKFPISRPNLTFSTLTVSNMSPEDSSIYLCSVEGTGNTEAFFGQGTRLTVV.